This T cell receptor (beta chain) stems from a study of T cell responses to AZD1222 COVID-19 vaccine. Assay used: immunoSEQ multiplex PCR; TCRdb lists only in-frame clones, some missing. The sample has 140,000 to 150,000 clones, 75% to 95% seen once. The CDR3 consists of 16 residues. Trimming took off 6 bases at V and 0 bases at J, with 15 bases between the two ends. Germline V CDR1 and CDR2: MGHDK, SYGVNS. Sequenced here: peripheral blood, sampled on day 0 of MenACWY control vaccination. The sequence was obtained from an adult in good health. The rearrangement joins TRBV25-1 to TRBJ1-5; tentatively, D is TRBD1 (6 bases). The CDR3 spells CASREGGGNSNQPQHF. The DNA of the CDR3 is TGTGCCAGCAGGGAGGGAGGGGGAAATAGCAATCAGCCCCAGCATTTT.